The 26 T cell receptor beta chains listed next were all sequenced from one sample in a study of identical twins. MiXCR, applied by TCRdb to the 5' RACE reads, yields one record per CDR3 protein. The sample has about 500,000 distinct CDR3 sequences; 14% are singletons. This sample also appeared in a second study, on yellow fever vaccine responses in identical twins.

The sample comprised CD4+ T cells sorted from blood. All receptors come from a young woman in good health.

The chain is built from TRBV7-2 and TRBJ2-7, with 7 bases fitting TRBD2. This CDR3 comprises 15 residues. V lost 5 bases to trimming and J lost 0 bases; unmatched junction nucleotides: 7. Germline V gene data show CDR1 as SGHTA and CDR2 as FQGNSA. The CDR3 region is CASSGPGLHSYEQYF. The DNA for the CDR3 is TGTGCCAGCAGCGGCCCGGGACTACACTCCTACGAGCAGTACTTC.

This clonotype was seen more than once but under ten times. V gene TRBV7-9 combines with J gene TRBJ1-5; D remains ambiguous. From germline, CDR1 is SEHNR and CDR2 FQNEAQ (reference sequence). Trimming took off 3 bases at V and 0 bases at J, with 12 bases between the two ends. The CDR3 loop spans 16 amino acids. CDR3 nucleotide sequence: TGTGCCAGCAGCTTCACCGATCTTTATAGCAATCAGCCCCAGCATTTT. This gives the protein CASSFTDLYSNQPQHF.

The chain carries TRBV2 and TRBJ2-5; 9 positions match TRBD1. V lost 4 bases, J lost 4 bases, and 4 bases stayed unmatched. The CDR3 runs 14 residues. Germline CDR1 SNHLY, CDR2 FYNNEI. CDR3 region: CASSGDRVRETQYF. CDR3 nucleotide sequence: TGTGCCAGCAGTGGGGACAGGGTACGAGAGACCCAGTACTTC.

This clonotype came up a few times. The rearrangement links TRBV5-1 to TRBJ2-5, with 7 bases identical to TRBD1. The CDR3 loop spans 15 amino acids. Germline values: CDR1 SGHRS, CDR2 YFSETQ. Trimming cost V 4 bases and J 5 bases; bases outside gene matches: 11. CDR3 region: CASSTAYRGRETQYF. CDR3 nucleotides: TGCGCCAGCAGCACAGCCTACAGGGGTCGGGAGACCCAGTACTTC.

In DNA, the CDR3 is TGTGCCACCCTGCCGGGACAGGTCCTCGGCGAGACCCAGTACTTC. Protein sequence: CATLPGQVLGETQYF. The V and J genes are TRBV7-9 and TRBJ2-5, with 8 positions matching TRBD1. The CDR3 loop spans 15 amino acids. CDR1 and CDR2 from the germline V gene are SEHNR and FQNEAQ (reference sequence). The V gene end was trimmed by 10 bases and the J gene end by 5 bases; junction bases not matched to a gene: 15.

This clonotype appeared a few times. The chain uses TRBV2 and TRBJ2-2, with D tentatively TRBD1 or TRBD2 (6 bases each). V was clipped by 7 bases and J by 5 bases, with 17 bases between them. Germline CDR1 is SNHLY and CDR2 is FYNNEI. The CDR3 length is 15 residues. The CDR3 sequence is CASKQEGVVTGELFF. CDR3 coding DNA: TGTGCCAGCAAACAGGAGGGGGTAGTTACCGGGGAGCTGTTTTTT.

The rearrangement uses TRBV14 and TRBJ1-6; TRBD1 is a possible D gene (6 bases). Trimming took off 4 bases at V and 10 bases at J, with 17 bases between the two ends. Germline V gene data show CDR1 as SGHDN and CDR2 as FVKESK. CDR3 length: 15 residues. The CDR3 spells CASSPPGVRLSPLHF. The CDR3 nucleotides are TGTGCCAGCAGCCCCCCAGGGGTTCGATTGTCACCCCTCCACTTT.

This clonotype occurred a few times. This chain joins TRBV6-1 and TRBJ2-2; D possibly corresponds to TRBD1 (6 bases). The CDR3 spans 14 residues. Trimming removed 1 base from V and 6 bases from J, with 9 bases in between. Germline lookup yields CDR1 MNHNS and CDR2 SASEGT. The CDR3 DNA is TGTGCCAGCAGTGAAGAACGGACAGCCGGGGAGCTGTTTTTT. The encoded protein is CASSEERTAGELFF.

This rearrangement joins TRBV7-2 to TRBJ2-5, with TRBD1 identical over 8 bases. There are 16 residues in the CDR3. Trimming at V came to 1 base and at J to 5 bases, leaving 9 bases not matched to a gene. Germline V gene lookup returns CDR1 SGHTA and CDR2 FQGNSA. CDR3 amino acids: CASSLDGQGRGETQYF. CDR3 in DNA: TGTGCCAGCAGCTTAGACGGACAGGGCCGGGGGGAGACCCAGTACTTC.

This clonotype was detected a few times. The rearrangement joins TRBV20-1 to TRBJ2-2; 9 bases match TRBD2. CDR1 is DFQATT and CDR2 is SNEGSKA in the germline V gene (reference sequence). The length of the CDR3 is 14 residues. V was clipped by 5 bases and J by 7 bases; unmatched bases: 8. Here the CDR3 DNA reads TGCAGTGCTGGCCCTAGCGGGAAGTACGGGGAGCTGTTTTTT. It specifies CSAGPSGKYGELFF.

The table lists this clonotype with a few counts. V and J are TRBV28 and TRBJ2-7; TRBD2 aligns across 9 bases. Germline CDR1 MDHEN, CDR2 SYDVKM. V lost 3 bases to trimming and J lost 5 bases; unmatched junction nucleotides: 5. The CDR3 length is 14 residues. In nucleotides, the CDR3 is TGTGCCAGCAGTTTCGGGCGGGAGGGGCACGAGCAGTACTTC. As protein: CASSFGREGHEQYF.

The chain carries TRBV20-1 and TRBJ2-3; D unresolved. Germline CDR1 DFQATT, CDR2 SNEGSKA (reference sequence). CDR3 length equals 15 residues. V shed 7 bases and J shed 4 bases, with 21 bases lying between them. Written as DNA, the CDR3 is TGCAGTGTTAAGTTCCCGATTCCCCCCGCAGATACGCAGTATTTT. Its protein product is CSVKFPIPPADTQYF.

The chain carries TRBV6-2 or TRBV6-3 and TRBJ2-1, with 9 bases fitting TRBD2. V lost 10 bases to trimming and J lost 4 bases; unmatched junction nucleotides: 2. The CDR3 has 12 residues. CDR1 is MNHEY, CDR2 SVGEGT, per germline. CDR3: CATGLAYNEQFF. For the CDR3, the DNA is TGTGCCACCGGACTAGCGTACAATGAGCAGTTCTTC.

The chain joins TRBV27 to TRBJ2-7; 7 bases match TRBD2. The CDR3 has 15 amino acids. From germline, CDR1 is MNHEY and CDR2 SMNVEV (reference sequence). V shed 2 bases, J shed 3 bases, and the junction held 7 bases outside the gene matches. The CDR3 region is CASSLSASGDYEQYF. The CDR3 bases are TGTGCCAGCAGTTTAAGTGCGAGCGGGGACTACGAGCAGTACTTC.

Ten or more counts support this clonotype. The chain combines TRBV9 with TRBJ2-3; TRBD2 aligns across 10 bases. This CDR3 is 15 amino acids long. Germline assignment: CDR1 SGDLS and CDR2 YYNGEE. With V trimmed by 0 bases and J by 4 bases, 2 bases remained unmatched. The CDR3 DNA reads as TGTGCCAGCAGCGTAGGCCTAGCGGGGGCAGATACGCAGTATTTT. The encoded protein is CASSVGLAGADTQYF.

At least ten counts were recorded for this clonotype. The V call is TRBV7-9, the J call TRBJ2-5; D ambiguous. Germline V lookup: CDR1 SEHNR, CDR2 FQNEAQ (reference sequence). The CDR3 runs 13 residues. Trimming stripped 6 bases from V and 7 bases from J, with 15 bases between. The DNA of the CDR3 is TGTGCCAGCAGGGCAGCAATTAAAGGGACCCAGTACTTC. This translates into CASRAAIKGTQYF.

This clonotype occurred many times. Written as DNA, the CDR3 is TGCAGCGGCCTCAACCGTGGGAACACTGAAGCTTTCTTT. Translating it yields CSGLNRGNTEAFF. V and J are TRBV29-1 and TRBJ1-1; D uncertain. V shed 7 bases and J shed 1 base, with 13 bases lying between them. The germline V gene has CDR1 SQVTM and CDR2 ANQGSEA. This CDR3 comprises 13 residues.

This clonotype was seen repeatedly, ten times or more. This chain joins TRBV5-1 and TRBJ2-1; D not resolved. V lost 0 bases and J 5 bases, leaving 3 bases between the germline ends. The CDR3 is 12 amino acids. Germline loops: CDR1 SGHRS, CDR2 YFSETQ. CDR3 DNA: TGCGCCAGCAGCTTGGAAGACAATGAGCAGTTCTTC. Its translation is CASSLEDNEQFF.

There are a few counts of this clonotype. The chain uses TRBV5-1 and TRBJ2-2; 8 positions agree with TRBD1. V was pared by 4 bases and J by 1 base, with 9 bases of the junction left unmatched. Per germline, CDR1 SGHRS and CDR2 YFSETQ. The CDR3 is 17 residues long. CDR3 nucleotide sequence: TGCGCCAGCAGCCCAGGGGGCCAATCTATGAACACCGGGGAGCTGTTTTTT. Protein product: CASSPGGQSMNTGELFF. Full variable domain (outside the CDR3, taken from reference TRBV5-1 and TRBJ2-2): KAGVTQTPRYLIKTRGQQVTLSCSPISGHRSVSWYQQTPGQGLQFLFEYFSETQRNKGNFPGRFSGRQFSNSRSEMNVSTLELGDSALYLCASSPGGQSMNTGELFFGEGSRLTVL.

The rearrangement joins TRBV7-3 to TRBJ1-2; no definite D call. Trimming took 5 bases from V and 4 from J, leaving 11 bases between them. The CDR3 contains 13 residues. CDR1 is SGHTA, CDR2 FQGTGA, per germline. The CDR3 reads CASSPSEGYGYTF. For the CDR3, the DNA is TGTGCCAGCAGCCCATCGGAGGGCTATGGCTACACCTTC. The full variable domain, in which reference TRBV7-3 and TRBJ1-2 provide the parts outside the CDR3, is GAGVSQTPSNKVTEKGKYVELRCDPISGHTALYWYRQSLGQGPEFLIYFQGTGAADDSGLPNDRFFAVRPEGSVSTLKIQRTERGDSAVYLCASSPSEGYGYTFGSGTRLTVV.

The V and J genes are TRBV3-1 and TRBJ2-2, with a tentative D call TRBD2 (6 bases). This CDR3 is 17 amino acids long. V gave up 4 bases and J gave up 2 bases, with 17 bases separating them. The germline gives CDR1 LGHDT, CDR2 YNNKEL (reference sequence). CDR3 loop: CASSRDAGLTNTGELFF. CDR3 sequence (DNA): TGTGCCAGCAGCCGAGATGCGGGACTTACAAACACCGGGGAGCTGTTTTTT.

This clonotype was picked up one time. This rearrangement joins TRBV12-3 or TRBV12-4 to TRBJ2-7; perhaps D is TRBD1 or TRBD2 (6 bases each). Trimming removed 2 bases at V and 1 base at J, with 12 bases between. The CDR3 length is 15 residues. In nucleotides, the CDR3 is TGTGCCAGCAGTTTAAGGGGGGAAGCGTCCTACGAGCAGTACTTC. It encodes CASSLRGEASYEQYF.

The chain employs TRBV18 and TRBJ1-2; D remains unclear. Between the trimmed V and J ends, which lost 0 bases and 7 bases, there was a span of 9 bases. Germline CDR1 is KGHSH and CDR2 is LQKENI. This CDR3 region has 13 residues. CDR3 amino acids: CASSPPAGGGYTF. CDR3 DNA sequence: TGTGCCAGCTCACCACCGGCAGGCGGTGGCTACACCTTC.

The V call is TRBV5-1, the J call TRBJ2-1; the match to TRBD2 covers 7 bases. Germline V gives CDR1 SGHRS, CDR2 YFSETQ. Germline trimming cut 3 bases from V and 9 bases from J; bases unmatched to any gene: 12. The CDR3 is 15 amino acids. CDR3 nucleotide sequence: TGCGCCAGCAGCTCGACTAGCTCTCATCCCAGTGAGCAGTTCTTC. Protein: CASSSTSSHPSEQFF.

This clonotype was seen many times. The chain uses TRBV11-2 and TRBJ2-5, with D unclear. Germline CDR1 SGHAT, CDR2 FQNNGV. The V end was cut by 1 base, the J end by 5 bases, with 5 bases between. CDR3 length: 12 residues. CDR3 sequence: CASSLAAETQYF. Written as DNA, the CDR3 is TGTGCCAGCAGCTTAGCCGCTGAGACCCAGTACTTC.

This clonotype appeared many times. The chain joins TRBV12-3 or TRBV12-4 to TRBJ2-1, with TRBD2 matching over 8 bases. Trimming removed 4 bases from V and 6 bases from J; junction bases left unmatched: 8. This CDR3 is 15 amino acids long. This chain's CDR3 is CASSSGTRIVNEQFF. In nucleotides, the CDR3 is TGTGCCAGCAGTTCCGGGACTAGGATCGTCAATGAGCAGTTCTTC.